These 17 T cell receptor beta chains share one sample of origin, sequenced in a study of cytomegalovirus exposure and HLA in healthy donors listed by TCRdb under 2017. Library preparation employed the immunoSEQ multiplex PCR assay. The multiplex PCR relied on a mix of 60 forward primers for TCR Vbeta segments and 13 reverse primers for TCR Jbeta segments. The table comes from immuneACCESS by way of TCRdb, which keeps in-frame sequences with V and J called. Part of the clones is missing from these tables; in studies checked, under half for an unresolved V gene and the rest for unknown reasons. Present in this sample are 250,000 to 350,000 clones, about four fifths of which were seen just once. Less than 0.4% of the sample goes to the ten largest clones. Sequenced input: PBMCs. The receptors come from a girl aged 2-10 years in good health and CMV-seronegative.

The chain has TRBV29-1 and TRBJ1-1; D not resolved. The ends were cut back, 4 bases at V and 4 bases at J, with 16 bases in the middle. CDR3 length: 14 amino acids. Germline V lookup: CDR1 SQVTM, CDR2 ANQGSEA. The CDR3 DNA reads as TGCAGCGTTGCTTGGCGAGCCTCGGGCACTGAAGCTTTCTTT. This gives the protein CSVAWRASGTEAFF.

J is TRBJ2-7 and V is TRBV12-5; 11 bases match TRBD1. V trimming: 6 bases; J trimming: 2 bases; junction bases outside the gene matches: 3. Germline V gene data show CDR1 as LGHNT and CDR2 as FRNRAP. This CDR3 is 14 amino acids long. This chain's CDR3 is CASGLDRGPYEQYF. CDR3 nucleotide sequence: TGTGCTAGTGGCCTGGACAGGGGGCCCTACGAGCAGTACTTC.

This clone was counted once. This chain links TRBV4-1 with TRBJ1-1; TRBD1 agrees at 7 bases. CDR3 size: 16 residues. With V trimmed by 1 base and J by 6 bases, 11 bases remained unmatched. Looked up from germline, CDR1 is MGHRA and CDR2 is YSYEKL. CDR3 nucleotides: TGCGCCAGCAGCCAAGCGGGACAGCTCGCTACATCTGAAGCTTTCTTT. Translating it yields CASSQAGQLATSEAFF.

The chain joins TRBV5-6 to TRBJ1-5; 7 bases fit TRBD1. Germline V CDR1 and CDR2: SGHDT, YYEEEE. The CDR3 is made up of 16 amino acids. After removal of 4 bases from V and 0 bases from J, the junction contained 7 bases not matched to a gene. CDR3 amino acids: CASSDTRQGSNQPQHF. DNA of the CDR3: TGTGCCAGCAGCGACACCCGACAGGGTAGCAATCAGCCCCAGCATTTT.

CDR3 protein: CASSPVGGTIYF. DNA of the CDR3: TGTGCCAGCAGCCCTGTGGGGGGCACCATATATTTT. The rearrangement joins TRBV2 to TRBJ1-3; possible D gene TRBD1, 5 bases. The germline gives CDR1 SNHLY, CDR2 FYNNEI. V was pared by 6 bases and J by 9 bases, with 12 bases between. The CDR3 has 12 residues.

This chain uses TRBV6-5 with TRBJ2-7; TRBD2 aligns across 8 bases. The CDR3 totals 15 residues. J was trimmed by 2 bases and V by 2 bases; bases with no gene match: 5. Germline assignment: CDR1 MNHEY and CDR2 SVGAGI. The CDR3 sequence: CASSYGSGGTYEQYF. The CDR3 DNA reads as TGTGCCAGCAGTTACGGGAGCGGGGGAACCTACGAGCAGTACTTC.

This clone was detected once. This sequence joins TRBV2 and TRBJ2-1; TRBD1 matches at 8 bases. The CDR3 is 17 residues long. After removal of 6 bases from V and 7 bases from J, the junction contained 17 bases not matched to a gene. Germline V gene sequence: CDR1 SNHLY, CDR2 FYNNEI. The CDR3 DNA sequence: TGTGCCAGCAGCCCAACTTGGACAGGGTCGATGGAAAATGAGCAGTTCTTC. Its protein is CASSPTWTGSMENEQFF.

V is TRBV5-1 and J is TRBJ2-1; no clear D. Trimming removed 0 bases at V and 10 bases at J, with 11 bases between. In germline, CDR1 is SGHRS, CDR2 YFSETQ. The CDR3 is 13 amino acids. CDR3 residues: CASSLVADREQFF. DNA of the CDR3: TGCGCCAGCAGCTTGGTAGCCGACCGGGAGCAGTTCTTC. The complete variable domain, with remaining parts taken from reference TRBV5-1 and TRBJ2-1, reads KAGVTQTPRYLIKTRGQQVTLSCSPISGHRSVSWYQQTPGQGLQFLFEYFSETQRNKGNFPGRFSGRQFSNSRSEMNVSTLELGDSALYLCASSLVADREQFFGPGTRLTVL.

The chain carries TRBV25-1 and TRBJ2-7; TRBD2 might be the D (5 bases). The germline CDR1 and CDR2 sequences are MGHDK and SYGVNS. The V end lost 8 bases, the J end lost 2 bases, and 16 bases lay between the germline ends. The CDR3 covers 14 residues. The CDR3 DNA reads as TGTGCCAGCCCTACCCGGACTTCACCCTACGAGCAGTACTTC. Translated, it gives CASPTRTSPYEQYF.

The chain carries TRBV27 and TRBJ1-1, with no clear D. Germline CDR1 MNHEY, CDR2 SMNVEV (reference sequence). The CDR3 covers 12 residues. Trimming took 6 bases from V and 1 from J, leaving 6 bases between them. The CDR3 DNA follows: TGTGCCAGCAGCGGAGGGAACACTGAAGCTTTCTTT. As protein: CASSGGNTEAFF.

The CDR3 loop is CASRTSGGPDYEQYF. DNA of the CDR3: TGTGCCAGCAGAACTAGCGGGGGCCCGGATTACGAGCAGTACTTC. The rearrangement uses TRBV5-6 and TRBJ2-7, with 11 bases lining up with TRBD2. Germline CDR1 SGHDT, CDR2 YYEEEE. J lost 4 bases, V lost 5 bases, and 8 bases had no gene match. The length of the CDR3 is 15 residues.

V is TRBV5-4 and J is TRBJ2-7; TRBD2 matches at 7 bases. V dropped 2 bases and J dropped 7; count of bases not matched to a gene: 9. CDR1 and CDR2 (germline): SGHNT, YYREEE (reference sequence). This CDR3 spans 14 amino acids. CDR3 residues: CASSLSGTTLEQYF. DNA for the CDR3: TGTGCCAGCAGCTTATCCGGGACTACCCTAGAGCAGTACTTC. The variable domain in full, with the rest retrieved from reference TRBV5-4 and TRBJ2-7, is ETGVTQSPTHLIKTRGQQVTLRCSSQSGHNTVSWYQQALGQGPQFIFQYYREEENGRGNFPPRFSGLQFPNYSSELNVNALELDDSALYLCASSLSGTTLEQYFGPGTRLTVT.

This clone came up a few times. The chain has TRBV6-1 and TRBJ1-6; 10 bases agree with TRBD1. CDR3 length: 14 residues. Germline CDR1 and CDR2: MNHNS and SASEGT. The V gene end was trimmed by 5 bases and the J gene end by 8 bases; junction bases not matched to a gene: 3. CDR3 coding DNA: TGTGCCAGCAGTAGACAGGGGGCTGATTCACCCCTCCACTTT. Protein product: CASSRQGADSPLHF.

This clone was counted between two and nine times. This sequence joins TRBV25-1 and TRBJ1-2; maybe TRBD1 (5 bases). The CDR3 loop spans 14 amino acids. V lost 4 bases, J lost 3 bases, and 12 bases lay in between. The V gene's germline CDR1 is MGHDK and CDR2 SYGVNS. CDR3 residues: CASSVQGSDYGYTF. DNA for the CDR3: TGTGCCAGCAGTGTCCAGGGTAGTGACTATGGCTACACCTTC.

The chain joins TRBV4-1 to TRBJ2-7, with D possibly matching TRBD1 (5 bases). V lost 1 base, J lost 2 bases, and 9 bases lay in between. The germline gives CDR1 MGHRA, CDR2 YSYEKL. CDR3 length: 14 amino acids. This CDR3 is CASSQGQRTYEQYF. The CDR3 DNA sequence: TGCGCCAGCAGCCAAGGACAGAGGACCTACGAGCAGTACTTC.

This rearrangement joins TRBV11-1 to TRBJ1-6; D unresolved. The V end was cut by 3 bases, the J end by 5 bases, with 11 bases between. The CDR3 covers 15 residues. The germline CDR1 and CDR2 sequences are SGHAT and FQDESV (reference sequence). The CDR3 loop reads CASSFNRDNNSPLHF. The CDR3 coding sequence is TGTGCCAGCAGCTTTAACCGGGATAATAATTCACCCCTCCACTTT.

This chain connects TRBV30 to TRBJ2-1; 8 bases match TRBD2. Germline CDR1 GTSNPN, CDR2 SVGIG (reference sequence). This CDR3 is 14 amino acids long. The V segment lost 4 bases and the J segment 3 bases; nucleotides outside the gene matches: 5. CDR3 bases: TGTGCCTGGATATCGGGAGGGGTCTACAATGAGCAGTTCTTC. Translated, it gives CAWISGGVYNEQFF.